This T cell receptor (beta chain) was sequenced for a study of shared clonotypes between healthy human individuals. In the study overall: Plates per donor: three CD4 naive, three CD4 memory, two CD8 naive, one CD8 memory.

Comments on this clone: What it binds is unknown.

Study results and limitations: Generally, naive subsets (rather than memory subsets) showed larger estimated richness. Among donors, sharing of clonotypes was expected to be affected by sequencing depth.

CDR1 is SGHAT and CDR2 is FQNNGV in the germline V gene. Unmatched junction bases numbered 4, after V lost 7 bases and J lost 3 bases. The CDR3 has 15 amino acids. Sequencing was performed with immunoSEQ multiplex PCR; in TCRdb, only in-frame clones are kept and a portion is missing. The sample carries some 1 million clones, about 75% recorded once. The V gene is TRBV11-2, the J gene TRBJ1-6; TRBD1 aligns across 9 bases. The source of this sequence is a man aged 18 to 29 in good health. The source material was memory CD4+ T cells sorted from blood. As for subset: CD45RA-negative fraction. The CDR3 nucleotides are TGTGCCAGCACCTCGGACAGGGGCTATAATTCACCCCTCCACTTT. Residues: CASTSDRGYNSPLHF.